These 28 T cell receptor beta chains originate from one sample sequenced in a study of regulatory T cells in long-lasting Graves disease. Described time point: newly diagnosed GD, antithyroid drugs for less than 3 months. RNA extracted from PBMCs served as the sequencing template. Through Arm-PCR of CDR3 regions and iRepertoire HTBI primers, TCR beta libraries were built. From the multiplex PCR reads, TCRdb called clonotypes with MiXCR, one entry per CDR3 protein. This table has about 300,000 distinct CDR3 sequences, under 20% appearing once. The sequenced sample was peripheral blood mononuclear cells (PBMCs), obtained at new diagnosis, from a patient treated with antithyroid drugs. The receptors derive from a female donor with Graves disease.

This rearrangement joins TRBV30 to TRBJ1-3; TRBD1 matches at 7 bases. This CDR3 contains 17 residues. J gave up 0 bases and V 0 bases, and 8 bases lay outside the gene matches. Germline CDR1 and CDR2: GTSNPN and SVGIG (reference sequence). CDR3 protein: CAWSVNRGRSSGNTIYF. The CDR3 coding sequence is TGTGCCTGGAGTGTAAATAGGGGGCGAAGCTCTGGAAACACCATATATTTT.

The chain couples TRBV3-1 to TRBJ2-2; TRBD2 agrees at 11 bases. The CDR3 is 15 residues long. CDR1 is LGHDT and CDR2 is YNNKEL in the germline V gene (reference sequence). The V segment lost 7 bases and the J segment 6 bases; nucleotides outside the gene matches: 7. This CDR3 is CASITSGSGPGELFF. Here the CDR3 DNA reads TGTGCCAGCATCACTAGCGGGAGTGGGCCCGGGGAGCTGTTTTTT.

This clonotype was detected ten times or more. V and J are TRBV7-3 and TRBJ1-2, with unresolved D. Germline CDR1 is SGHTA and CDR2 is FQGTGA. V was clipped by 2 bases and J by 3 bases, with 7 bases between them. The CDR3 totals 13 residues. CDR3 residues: CASSLGTDYGYTF. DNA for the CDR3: TGTGCCAGCAGCTTAGGAACAGACTATGGCTACACCTTC.

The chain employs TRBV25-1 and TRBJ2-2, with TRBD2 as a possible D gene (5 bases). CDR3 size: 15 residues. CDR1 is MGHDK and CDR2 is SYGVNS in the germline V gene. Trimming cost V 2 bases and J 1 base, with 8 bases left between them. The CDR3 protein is CASSEPGVNTGELFF. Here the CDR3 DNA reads TGTGCCAGCAGTGAACCCGGGGTGAACACCGGGGAGCTGTTTTTT. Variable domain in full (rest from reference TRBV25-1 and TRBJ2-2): EADIYQTPRYLVIGTGKKITLECSQTMGHDKMYWYQQDPGMELHLIHYSYGVNSTEKGDLSSESTVSRIRTEHFPLTLESARPSHTSQYLCASSEPGVNTGELFFGEGSRLTVL.

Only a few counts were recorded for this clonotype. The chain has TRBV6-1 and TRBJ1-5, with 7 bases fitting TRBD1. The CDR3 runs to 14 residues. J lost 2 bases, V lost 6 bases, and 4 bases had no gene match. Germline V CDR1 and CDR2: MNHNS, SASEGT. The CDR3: CASSGTAGNQPQHF. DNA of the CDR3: TGTGCCAGCAGCGGGACAGCGGGCAATCAGCCCCAGCATTTT.

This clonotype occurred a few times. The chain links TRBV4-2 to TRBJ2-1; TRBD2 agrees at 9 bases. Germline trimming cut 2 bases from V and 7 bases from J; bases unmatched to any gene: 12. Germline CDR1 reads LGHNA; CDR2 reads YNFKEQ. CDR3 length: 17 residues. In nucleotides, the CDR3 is TGTGCCAGCAGCCAATCATTTAGCGGGAGTGGTAGGAATGAGCAGTTCTTC. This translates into CASSQSFSGSGRNEQFF.

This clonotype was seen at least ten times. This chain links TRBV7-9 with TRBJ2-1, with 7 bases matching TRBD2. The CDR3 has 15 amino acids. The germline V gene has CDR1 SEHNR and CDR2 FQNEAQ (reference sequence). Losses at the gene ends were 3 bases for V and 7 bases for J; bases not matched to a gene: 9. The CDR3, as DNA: TGTGCCAGCAGCTTTCCCAGCGGGATAGGGAATGAGCAGTTCTTC. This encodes CASSFPSGIGNEQFF. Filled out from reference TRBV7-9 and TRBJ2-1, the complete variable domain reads DTGVSQNPRHKITKRGQNVTFRCDPISEHNRLYWYRQTLGQGPEFLTYFQNEAQLEKSRLLSDRFSAERPKGSFSTLEIQRTEQGDSAMYLCASSFPSGIGNEQFFGPGTRLTVL.

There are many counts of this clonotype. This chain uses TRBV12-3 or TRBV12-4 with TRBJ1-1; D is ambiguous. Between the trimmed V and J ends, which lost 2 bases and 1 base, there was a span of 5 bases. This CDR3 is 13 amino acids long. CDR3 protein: CASSLNKNTEAFF. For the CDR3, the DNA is TGTGCCAGCAGTTTAAATAAGAACACTGAAGCTTTCTTT.

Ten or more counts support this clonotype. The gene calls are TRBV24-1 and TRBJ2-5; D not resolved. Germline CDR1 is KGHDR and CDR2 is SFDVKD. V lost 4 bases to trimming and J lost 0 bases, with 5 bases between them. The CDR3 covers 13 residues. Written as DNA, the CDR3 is TGTGCCACCAGTGAACTGAACCAAGAGACCCAGTACTTC. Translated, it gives CATSELNQETQYF.

Written as DNA, the CDR3 is TGTGCCAGCAGCTTGGGAATGGGACTAGCGGGGGCCTACGAGCAGTACTTC. It yields the protein CASSLGMGLAGAYEQYF. The chain uses TRBV5-4 and TRBJ2-7, with TRBD2 identical over 14 bases. CDR3 length: 17 residues. Trimming at V came to 0 bases and at J to 2 bases, leaving 4 bases not matched to a gene. The germline V gene encodes CDR1 SGHNT and CDR2 YYREEE (reference sequence).

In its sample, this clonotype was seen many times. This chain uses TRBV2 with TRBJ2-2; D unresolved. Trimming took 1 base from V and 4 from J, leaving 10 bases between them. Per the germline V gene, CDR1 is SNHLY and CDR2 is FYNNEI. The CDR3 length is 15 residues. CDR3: CASSEVRASTGELFF. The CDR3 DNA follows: TGTGCCAGCAGTGAAGTTAGGGCGAGCACCGGGGAGCTGTTTTTT.

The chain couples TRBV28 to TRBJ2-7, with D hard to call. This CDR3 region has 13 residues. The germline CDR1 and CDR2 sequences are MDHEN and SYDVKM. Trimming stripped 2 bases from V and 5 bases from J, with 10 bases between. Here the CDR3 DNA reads TGTGCCAGCAGTTTACCCGACATCCACGAGCAGTACTTC. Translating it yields CASSLPDIHEQYF.

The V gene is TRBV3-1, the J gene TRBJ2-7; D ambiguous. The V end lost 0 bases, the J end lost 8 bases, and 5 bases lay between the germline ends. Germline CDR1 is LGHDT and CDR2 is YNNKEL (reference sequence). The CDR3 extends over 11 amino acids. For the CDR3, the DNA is TGTGCCAGCAGCCAAGAAGGCCAGCAGTACTTC. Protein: CASSQEGQQYF.

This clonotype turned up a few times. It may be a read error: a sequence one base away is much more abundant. The CDR3 DNA sequence: TGCGCCAGCAGCTTGGTGGGGACGTCTGGAGACACCATATATTTT. This sequence encodes CASSLVGTSGDTIYF. The J gene is TRBJ1-3, the V gene TRBV5-5, with a possible D match to TRBD1 (5 bases). This CDR3 spans 15 amino acids. Germline values: CDR1 SGHKS, CDR2 YYEKEE (reference sequence).

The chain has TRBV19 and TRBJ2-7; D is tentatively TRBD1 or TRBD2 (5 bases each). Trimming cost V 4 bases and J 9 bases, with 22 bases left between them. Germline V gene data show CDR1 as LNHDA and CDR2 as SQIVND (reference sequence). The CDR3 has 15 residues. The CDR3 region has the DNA TGTGCCAGTAGTAATTGGGACGGATCGCTGGGCGGGCAGTACTTC. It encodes CASSNWDGSLGGQYF.

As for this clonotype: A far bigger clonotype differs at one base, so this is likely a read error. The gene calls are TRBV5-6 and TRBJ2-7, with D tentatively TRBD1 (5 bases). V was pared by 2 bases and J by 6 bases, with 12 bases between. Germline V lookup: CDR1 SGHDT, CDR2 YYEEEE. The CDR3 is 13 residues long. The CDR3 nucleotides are TGTGCCAGCAGCTTAGATCAGGGTTCCGAGCAGTACTTC. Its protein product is CASSLDQGSEQYF.

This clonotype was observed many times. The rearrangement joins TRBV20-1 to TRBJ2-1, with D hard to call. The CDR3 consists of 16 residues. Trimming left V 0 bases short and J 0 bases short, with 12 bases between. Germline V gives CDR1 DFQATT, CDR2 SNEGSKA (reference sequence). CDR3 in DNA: TGCAGTGCTAGAGAGGAAGTGTGGGTCTCCTACAATGAGCAGTTCTTC. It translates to CSAREEVWVSYNEQFF.

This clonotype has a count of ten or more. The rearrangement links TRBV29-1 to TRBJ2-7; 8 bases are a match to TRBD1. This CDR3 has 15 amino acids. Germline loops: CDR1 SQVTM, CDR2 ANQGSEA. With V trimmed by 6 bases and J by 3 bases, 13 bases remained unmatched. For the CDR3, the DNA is TGCAGCGTCCCCGGACGGACAGGGACGCGCTACGAGCAGTACTTC. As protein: CSVPGRTGTRYEQYF.

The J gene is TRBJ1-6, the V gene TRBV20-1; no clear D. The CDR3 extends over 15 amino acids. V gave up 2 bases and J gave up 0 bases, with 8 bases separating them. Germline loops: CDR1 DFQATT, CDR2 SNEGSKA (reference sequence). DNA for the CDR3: TGCAGTGCTAGACAGGCTAGCTCCTATAATTCACCCCTCCACTTT. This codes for CSARQASSYNSPLHF.

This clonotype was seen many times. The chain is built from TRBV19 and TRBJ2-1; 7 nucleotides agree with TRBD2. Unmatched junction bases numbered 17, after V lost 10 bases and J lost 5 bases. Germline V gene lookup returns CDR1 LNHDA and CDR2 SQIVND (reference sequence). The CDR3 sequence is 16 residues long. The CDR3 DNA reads TGTGCCACCTCAGGAGGCGGGAGTTTATTCGACAATGAGCAGTTCTTC. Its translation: CATSGGGSLFDNEQFF.

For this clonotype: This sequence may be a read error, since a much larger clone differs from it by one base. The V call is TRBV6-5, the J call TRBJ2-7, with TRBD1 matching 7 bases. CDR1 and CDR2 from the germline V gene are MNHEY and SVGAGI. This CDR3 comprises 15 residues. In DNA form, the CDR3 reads TGTGCCAGCATTTACTCCGGACAGGAGTCCTACGAGCAGTACTTC. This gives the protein CASIYSGQESYEQYF.

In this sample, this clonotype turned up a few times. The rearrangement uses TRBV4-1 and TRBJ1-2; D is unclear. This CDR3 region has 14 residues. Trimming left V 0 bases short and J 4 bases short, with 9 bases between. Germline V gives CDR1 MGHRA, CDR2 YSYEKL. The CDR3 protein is CASSQEVRGYGYTF. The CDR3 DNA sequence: TGCGCCAGCAGCCAAGAGGTCCGGGGCTATGGCTACACCTTC.

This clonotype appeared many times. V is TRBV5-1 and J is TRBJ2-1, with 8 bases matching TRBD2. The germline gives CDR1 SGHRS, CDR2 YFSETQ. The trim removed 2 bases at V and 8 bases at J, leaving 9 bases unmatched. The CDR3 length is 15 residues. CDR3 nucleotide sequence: TGCGCCAGCAGCTTAATCGGACTAGCTGGCGATGAGCAGTTCTTC. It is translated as CASSLIGLAGDEQFF.

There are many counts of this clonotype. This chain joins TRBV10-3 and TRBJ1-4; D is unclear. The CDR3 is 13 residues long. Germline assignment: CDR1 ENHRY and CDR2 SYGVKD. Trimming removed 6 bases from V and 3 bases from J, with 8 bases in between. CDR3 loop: CAIREAANEKLFF. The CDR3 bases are TGTGCCATCAGGGAGGCAGCTAATGAAAAACTGTTTTTT.

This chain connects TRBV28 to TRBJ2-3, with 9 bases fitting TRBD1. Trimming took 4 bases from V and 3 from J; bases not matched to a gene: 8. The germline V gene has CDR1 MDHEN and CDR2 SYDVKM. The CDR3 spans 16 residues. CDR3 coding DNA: TGTGCCAGCAGTTCGGCTCCCGGACAGGGGACAGATACGCAGTATTTT. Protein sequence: CASSSAPGQGTDTQYF. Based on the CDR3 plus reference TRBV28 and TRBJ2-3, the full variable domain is DVKVTQSSRYLVKRTGEKVFLECVQDMDHENMFWYRQDPGLGLRLIYFSYDVKMKEKGDIPEGYSVSREKKERFSLILESASTNQTSMYLCASSSAPGQGTDTQYFGPGTRLTVL.

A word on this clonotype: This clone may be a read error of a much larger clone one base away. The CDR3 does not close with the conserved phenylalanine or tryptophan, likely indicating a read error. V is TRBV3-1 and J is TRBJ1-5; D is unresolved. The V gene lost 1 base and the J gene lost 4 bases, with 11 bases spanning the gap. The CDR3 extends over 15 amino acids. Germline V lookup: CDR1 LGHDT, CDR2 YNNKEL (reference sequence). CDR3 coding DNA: TGTGCCAGCAGCCAAGGACACACTCCTAATCAGCCCCAGCATCTT. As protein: CASSQGHTPNQPQHL.

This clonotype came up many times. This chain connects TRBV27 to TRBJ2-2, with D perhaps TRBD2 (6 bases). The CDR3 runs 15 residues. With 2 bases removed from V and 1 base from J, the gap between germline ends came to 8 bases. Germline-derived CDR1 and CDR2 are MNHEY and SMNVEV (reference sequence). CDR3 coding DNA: TGTGCCAGCAGTTTAAGGAGGGGGAACACCGGGGAGCTGTTTTTT. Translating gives CASSLRRGNTGELFF.

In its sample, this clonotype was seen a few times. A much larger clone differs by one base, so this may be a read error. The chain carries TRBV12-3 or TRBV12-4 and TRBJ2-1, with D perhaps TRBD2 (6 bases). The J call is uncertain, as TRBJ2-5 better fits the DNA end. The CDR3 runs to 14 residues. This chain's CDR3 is CASSPSETVGTQYF. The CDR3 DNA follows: TGTGCCAGCAGCCCTAGCGAGACGGTTGGGACCCAGTACTTC.